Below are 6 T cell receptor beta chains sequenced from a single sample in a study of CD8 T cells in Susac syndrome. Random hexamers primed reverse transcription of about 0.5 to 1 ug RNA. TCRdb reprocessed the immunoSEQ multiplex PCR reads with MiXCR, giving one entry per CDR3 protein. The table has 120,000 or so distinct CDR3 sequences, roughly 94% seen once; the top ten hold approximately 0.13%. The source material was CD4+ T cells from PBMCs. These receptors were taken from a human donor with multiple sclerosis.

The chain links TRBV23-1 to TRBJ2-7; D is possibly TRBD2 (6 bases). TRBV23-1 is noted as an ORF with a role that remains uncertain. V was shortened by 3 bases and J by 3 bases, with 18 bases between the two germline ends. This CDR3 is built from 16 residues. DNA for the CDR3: TGCGCCAGCAGTCATTTCACGGGACGGAGGGTCTACGAGCAGTACTTC. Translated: CASSHFTGRRVYEQYF.

DNA for the CDR3: TGTGCCAGCACCTTGGGACTAGCGGGGGAGAATGAGCAGTTCTTC. It codes for CASTLGLAGENEQFF. This sequence joins TRBV12-3 or TRBV12-4 and TRBJ2-1, with 14 bases lining up with TRBD2. This CDR3 has 15 amino acids. With 7 bases clipped from V and 7 bases from J, the junction kept 6 bases outside the gene matches.

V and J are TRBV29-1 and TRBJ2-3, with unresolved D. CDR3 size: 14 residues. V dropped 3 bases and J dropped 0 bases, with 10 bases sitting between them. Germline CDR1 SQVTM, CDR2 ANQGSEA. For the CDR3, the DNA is TGCAGCGTTGAGTTACGGCTTAGCACAGATACGCAGTATTTT. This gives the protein CSVELRLSTDTQYF.

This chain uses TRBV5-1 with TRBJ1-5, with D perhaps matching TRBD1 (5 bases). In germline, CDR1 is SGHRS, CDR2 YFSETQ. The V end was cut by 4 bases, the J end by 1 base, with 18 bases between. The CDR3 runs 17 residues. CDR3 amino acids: CASSPRGDNRSNQPQHF. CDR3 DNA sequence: TGCGCCAGCAGCCCCCGGGGGGATAATAGGAGCAATCAGCCCCAGCATTTT.

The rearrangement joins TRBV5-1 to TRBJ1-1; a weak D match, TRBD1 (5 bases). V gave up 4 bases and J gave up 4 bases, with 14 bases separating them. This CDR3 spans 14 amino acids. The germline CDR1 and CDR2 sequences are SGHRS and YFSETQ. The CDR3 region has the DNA TGCGCCAGCAGCACCGGGACCCAGGGCACTGAAGCTTTCTTT. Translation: CASSTGTQGTEAFF.

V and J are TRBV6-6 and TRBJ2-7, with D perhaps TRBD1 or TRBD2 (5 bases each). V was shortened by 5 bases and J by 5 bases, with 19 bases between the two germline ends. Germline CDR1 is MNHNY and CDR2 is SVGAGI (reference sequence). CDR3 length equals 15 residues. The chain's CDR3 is CASSRGGGTIHEQYF. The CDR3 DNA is TGTGCCAGCAGTCGGGGTGGGGGTACAATCCACGAGCAGTACTTC.